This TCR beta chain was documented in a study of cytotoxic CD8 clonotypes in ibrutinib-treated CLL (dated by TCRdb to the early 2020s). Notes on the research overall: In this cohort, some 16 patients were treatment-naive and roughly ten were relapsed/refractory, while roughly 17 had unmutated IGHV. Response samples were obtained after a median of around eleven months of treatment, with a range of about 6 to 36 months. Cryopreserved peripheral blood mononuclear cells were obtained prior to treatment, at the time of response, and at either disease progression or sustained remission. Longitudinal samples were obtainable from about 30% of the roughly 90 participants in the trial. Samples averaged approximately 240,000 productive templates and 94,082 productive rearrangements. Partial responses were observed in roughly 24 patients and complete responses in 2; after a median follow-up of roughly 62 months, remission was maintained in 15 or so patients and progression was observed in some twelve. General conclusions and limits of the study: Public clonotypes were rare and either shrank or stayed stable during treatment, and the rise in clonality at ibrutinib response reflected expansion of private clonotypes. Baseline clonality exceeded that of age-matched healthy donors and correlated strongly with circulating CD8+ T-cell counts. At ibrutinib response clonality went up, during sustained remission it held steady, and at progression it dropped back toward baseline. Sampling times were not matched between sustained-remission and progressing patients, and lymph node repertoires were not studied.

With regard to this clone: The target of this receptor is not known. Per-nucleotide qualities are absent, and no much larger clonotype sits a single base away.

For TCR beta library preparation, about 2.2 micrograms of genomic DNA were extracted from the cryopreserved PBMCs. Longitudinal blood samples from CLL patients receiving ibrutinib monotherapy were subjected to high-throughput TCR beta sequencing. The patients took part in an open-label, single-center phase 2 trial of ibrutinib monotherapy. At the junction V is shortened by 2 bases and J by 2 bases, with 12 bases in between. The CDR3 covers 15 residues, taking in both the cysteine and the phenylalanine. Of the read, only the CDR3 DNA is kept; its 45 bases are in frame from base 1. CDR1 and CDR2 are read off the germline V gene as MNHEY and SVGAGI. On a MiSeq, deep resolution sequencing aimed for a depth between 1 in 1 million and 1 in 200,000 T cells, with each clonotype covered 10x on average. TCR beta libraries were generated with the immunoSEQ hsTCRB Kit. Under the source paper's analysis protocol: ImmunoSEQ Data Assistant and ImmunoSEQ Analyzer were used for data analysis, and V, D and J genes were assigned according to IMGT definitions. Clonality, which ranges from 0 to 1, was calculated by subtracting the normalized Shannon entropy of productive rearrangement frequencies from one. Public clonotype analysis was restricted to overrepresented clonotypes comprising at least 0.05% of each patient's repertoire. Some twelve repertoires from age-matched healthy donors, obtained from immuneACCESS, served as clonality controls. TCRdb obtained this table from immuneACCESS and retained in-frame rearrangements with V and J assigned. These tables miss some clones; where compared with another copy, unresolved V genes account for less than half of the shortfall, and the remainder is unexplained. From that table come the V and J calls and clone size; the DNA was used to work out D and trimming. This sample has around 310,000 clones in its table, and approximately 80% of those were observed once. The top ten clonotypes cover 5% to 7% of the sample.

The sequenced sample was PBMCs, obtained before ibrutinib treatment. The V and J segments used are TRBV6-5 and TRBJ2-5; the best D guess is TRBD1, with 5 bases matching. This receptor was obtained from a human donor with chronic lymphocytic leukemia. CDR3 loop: CASSYVQAPQETQYF. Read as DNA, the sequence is TGTGCCAGCAGTTACGTACAGGCCCCACAAGAGACCCAGTACTTC.